The 16 T cell receptor beta chains below were found in one sample sequenced in a study of vaccination and CD4 T cells after COVID-19. The treatment is: roughly 11-day PBMC culture with coronavirus spike peptide pools or control peptides (ViraFEST assay). Their recognized antigens are unknown. Cultured CD4+ T cells had their DNA profiled by the Oncomine TCR Beta short-read assay. TCRdb passed the PCR reads through MiXCR, listing each CDR3 protein once. The repertoire consists of roughly 22,000 distinct CDR3 sequences, with approximately 29% occurring once and the leading ten covering roughly 12%. The sample taken for sequencing was cultured CD4+ T cells from blood. All receptors derive from a human donor with COVID-19.

This clonotype has just a few counts. In DNA, the CDR3 is TGCAGTGCTAGAGGGGCAAGGGGATCGAGCAATCAGCCCCAGCATTTT. Translating it yields CSARGARGSSNQPQHF. V is TRBV20-1 and J is TRBJ1-5; D might be TRBD1 (5 bases). Trimming left V 1 base short and J 1 base short, with 14 bases between. Germline V gene data show CDR1 as DFQATT and CDR2 as SNEGSKA (reference sequence). This CDR3 has 16 amino acids.

This clonotype was found a few times. V is TRBV7-2 and J is TRBJ2-7; 8 nucleotides align to TRBD2. Germline CDR1 SGHTA, CDR2 FQGNSA. Trimming at V came to 2 bases and at J to 3 bases, leaving 3 bases not matched to a gene. The CDR3 is 14 residues long. This CDR3 is CASSLQRGRYEQYF. CDR3 nucleotides: TGTGCCAGCAGCTTACAGCGGGGGCGCTACGAGCAGTACTTC.

This clonotype was recorded a few times. CDR3 coding DNA: TGTGCCAGCAGTGAATTGCGGGCGAGGGCCTACAATGAGCAGTTCTTC. This encodes CASSELRARAYNEQFF. V gene TRBV25-1 combines with J gene TRBJ2-1; D is possibly TRBD2 (5 bases). Per germline, CDR1 MGHDK and CDR2 SYGVNS. Deletions cut 1 base from V and 2 bases from J, with 12 bases between. The CDR3 is 16 residues long.

This clonotype was recorded a few times. This chain joins TRBV7-2 and TRBJ1-5; D gene uncertain. V lost 1 base and J 3 bases, leaving 7 bases between the germline ends. CDR3 size: 14 residues. Germline-derived CDR1 and CDR2 are SGHTA and FQGNSA. The DNA of the CDR3 is TGTGCCAGCAGCTTAGATGCCCTCAATCAGCCCCAGCATTTT. Translation gives CASSLDALNQPQHF.

This clonotype was observed a handful of times. The J gene is TRBJ1-1, the V gene TRBV11-3; D unresolved. The CDR3 is made up of 13 amino acids. CDR1 is SGHNT and CDR2 is YENEEA in the germline V gene. Trimming cost V 10 bases and J 4 bases, with 16 bases left between them. The CDR3 spells CAKQEGNSTEAFF. As DNA, the CDR3 is TGTGCCAAGCAGGAGGGCAACTCCACTGAAGCTTTCTTT.

This chain joins TRBV6-5 and TRBJ2-3; 9 bases align to TRBD2. Trimming at V came to 1 base and at J to 3 bases, leaving 5 bases not matched to a gene. CDR1 is MNHEY, CDR2 SVGAGI, per germline. The CDR3 sequence is 16 residues long. Here the CDR3 reads CASSYWRGGGTDTQYF. CDR3 nucleotide sequence: TGTGCCAGCAGTTACTGGCGGGGGGGCGGTACAGATACGCAGTATTTT.

The chain carries TRBV20-1 and TRBJ2-2; the match to TRBD1 covers 8 bases. The J segment lost 0 bases and the V segment lost 6 bases, leaving 3 bases of the junction unmatched. There are 14 residues in the CDR3. Germline CDR1 is DFQATT and CDR2 is SNEGSKA (reference sequence). As DNA, the CDR3 is TGCAGTGCCCCGGACAGGGCGAACACCGGGGAGCTGTTTTTT. Translation gives CSAPDRANTGELFF.

This clonotype occurred a few times. The chain recombines TRBV19 with TRBJ1-3; 7 bases map to TRBD1. The V gene's germline CDR1 is LNHDA and CDR2 SQIVND (reference sequence). The CDR3 covers 13 residues. Trimming took 6 bases from V and 4 from J; bases not matched to a gene: 3. This CDR3 reads CASSEDRGNTIYF. The DNA for the CDR3 is TGTGCCAGTAGCGAGGACAGGGGAAACACCATATATTTT. Supplemented by reference TRBV19 and TRBJ1-3, the full variable domain reads DGGITQSPKYLFRKEGQNVTLSCEQNLNHDAMYWYRQDPGQGLRLIYYSQIVNDFQKGDIAEGYSVSREKKESFPLTVTSAQKNPTAFYLCASSEDRGNTIYFGEGSWLTVV.

This chain uses TRBV10-2 with TRBJ1-5; 8 positions agree with TRBD1. The tail of the sequence fits TRBJ2-3 better, so the J call may be wrong. There are 13 residues in the CDR3. Germline V gene lookup returns CDR1 WSHSY and CDR2 SAAADI. CDR3 protein: CASSAAGGQPQYF. As DNA, the CDR3 is TGCGCCAGCAGTGCCGCAGGGGGCCAGCCCCAGTATTTT.

A few counts support this clonotype. J is TRBJ1-3 and V is TRBV6-1; D gene unclear. Trimming shortened V by 6 bases and J by 4 bases, and 16 bases separated the two germline ends. This CDR3 contains 15 residues. CDR1 is MNHNS and CDR2 is SASEGT in the germline V gene. CDR3 bases: TGTGCCAGCAGCCGCGGGCAGCAATCGGGAAACACCATATATTTT. Amino acids: CASSRGQQSGNTIYF.

The chain joins TRBV7-9 to TRBJ2-3; D may be TRBD1 (5 bases). The CDR3 is 17 residues long. With 1 base removed from V and 2 bases from J, the gap between germline ends came to 16 bases. CDR1 SEHNR and CDR2 FQNEAQ come from the germline V gene (reference sequence). The CDR3 protein is CASSLGRVGRNTDTQYF. The CDR3, as DNA: TGTGCCAGCAGCTTAGGTCGGGTGGGGCGAAACACAGATACGCAGTATTTT.

The rearrangement links TRBV25-1 to TRBJ1-2, with 8 bases fitting TRBD1. The CDR3 totals 12 residues. The germline CDR1 and CDR2 sequences are MGHDK and SYGVNS. Trimming at V came to 8 bases and at J to 5 bases, leaving 4 bases not matched to a gene. CDR3 nucleotide sequence: TGTGCCAGCGGGACAGGAGTGTATGGCTACACCTTC. Residues: CASGTGVYGYTF.

The chain carries TRBV12-3 or TRBV12-4 and TRBJ1-2, with 8 positions matching TRBD1. The J segment lost 7 bases and the V segment lost 2 bases, leaving 3 bases of the junction unmatched. There are 13 residues in the CDR3. This CDR3 reads CASSLTGGIGYTF. CDR3 sequence (DNA): TGTGCCAGCAGTTTAACAGGGGGGATTGGCTACACCTTC.

As concerns this clonotype: The junction departs from germline at one end; a sequencing error may be responsible. This chain links TRBV6-1 with TRBJ1-1, with a tentative D call TRBD1 (5 bases). The CDR3 is 13 residues long. Germline CDR1 and CDR2: MNHNS and SASEGT. CDR3 nucleotide sequence: TGTGCCGGCAGCTCGGGACCCCGCTTGGTGGCTTTCTTT. Amino acids: CAGSSGPRLVAFF.

There are a few counts of this clonotype. The rearrangement uses TRBV7-2 and TRBJ1-1, with D unresolved. CDR3 length: 14 amino acids. Trimming removed 4 bases from V and 1 base from J, with 10 bases in between. Germline lookup yields CDR1 SGHTA and CDR2 FQGNSA. As DNA, the CDR3 is TGTGCCAGCAGCTCTCGGGAGGGGAACACTGAAGCTTTCTTT. It yields the protein CASSSREGNTEAFF.

The rearrangement uses TRBV14 and TRBJ1-3; 10 bases align to TRBD1. Losses at the gene ends were 3 bases for V and 5 bases for J; bases not matched to a gene: 7. Germline CDR1 and CDR2: SGHDN and FVKESK. The CDR3 totals 16 residues. DNA of the CDR3: TGTGCCAGCAGCCAGGGGGGGACAGGGGTGCGAAACACCATATATTTT. Protein product: CASSQGGTGVRNTIYF.